This TCR beta chain was identified during a study of T cells expressing NK-cell markers (dated by TCRdb to about 2020). Background on the whole study: Three sorted T-cell subsets (CD3+CD56+NKG2C+, CD3+CD56+NKG2C- and CD3+CD56-NKG2C+) from fewer than 10 donors had their TCR beta-chain repertoires profiled. Among the eight sequenced donors, seven were HCMV-seropositive and one was HCMV-seronegative. Randomly selected healthy volunteers, three men and five women, were used as the eight sequenced donors. Illumina HiSeq 2000/2500, MiSeq or NextSeq was used to sequence libraries as 2 x 150 bp reads. What the study reported, not specific to this receptor: It remained unclear whether the expanded NKG2C-expressing T cell clones were specific for HCMV antigens. For about 6 donors, the dominant CD3+CD56+NKG2C+ clonotypes were among the top 10 CD8+ clonotypes and accounted for 1.0-7.0% of CD8+ T cells. Those dominant clonotypes were again the most abundant among CD3+CD56-NKG2C+ cells in a handful of donors, at roughly 25-60.1%.

The reads were generated on an Illumina HiSeq 2000. 5'RACE template switching, by which a universal primer site and unique molecular identifiers were added, was used to make TCR beta cDNA libraries. cDNA synthesis was primed from the TCR beta constant segment and was followed by two successive PCR amplification steps. In the source study's methods: Reads were demultiplexed and grouped by UMI with MIGEC, and clonotypes were assembled and quantified with MiTCR. To remove erroneous sequences, TCR cDNA sequences were retained only when supported by two or more reads. The tcR package was used for downstream repertoire analysis, and clonotypes were matched across fractions by CDR3 nucleotide sequence plus V segment. Antigen specificity was annotated against VDJdb with VDJmatch, allowing one amino acid substitution in CDR3. Each entry corresponds to one CDR3 protein sequence from reads that TCRdb reprocessed, and DNA is not given. In this record, the V and J calls reflect TCRdb's handling and not the investigators' own analysis. The sample's own table lists fewer than 200,000 distinct CDR3 sequences. Jointly, the top ten make up around a sixth of the sample.

There are 11 amino acids in the CDR3, from cysteine to phenylalanine inclusive. No DNA was logged. Via the germline V gene, CDR1 is MDHEN and CDR2 SYDVKM. A word on this clonotype: Its recognized antigen is unknown.

A commercial ELISA kit detecting HCMV-specific IgG in serum was used to determine HCMV serostatus. Peripheral blood mononuclear cells were isolated from blood by Ficoll density gradient centrifugation. Sequences were obtained from blood T cells: a sorted CD56 or NKG2C T cell subset, CD4+ or CD8+ T cells, or bulk PBMC T cells (not recorded which). The clonotype comes from a woman aged 18 to 75 in good health. The chain joins TRBV28 to TRBJ2-1. For the CDR3, the sequence is CASSGVYEQFF.